This TCR beta chain stems from a study of vaccination effects on CD4 cells after COVID-19. Study overall: Using viral peptide pools, the ViraFEST assay grew out antigen-specific CD4+ T cells prior to sequencing.

This CDR3 region has 14 residues. Germline CDR1 DFQATT, CDR2 SNEGSKA (reference sequence). Unmatched junction bases numbered 7, after V lost 3 bases and J lost 3 bases. With respect to this clone: Its specificity is not known.

Overall study results and limits: In the late period after vaccination, infection- and vaccine-induced clones contracted markedly.

The culture ran for roughly ten days, and then CD4+ T cells were isolated. Prior SARS-CoV-2 infection was absent in the vaccine recipients, as shown by negative nucleocapsid antibodies. The authors replaced half the medium with IL-2 medium on days 3 and 7. TCRdb keeps only in-frame clones here, not all; method: immunoSEQ multiplex PCR. This sample has tens of thousands of clones, with approximately 61% found just once. The source material was CD4+ T cells from PBMCs cultured without peptide, sampled before COVID-19 vaccination. The chain joins TRBV20-1 to TRBJ1-1; 7 positions agree with TRBD1. The sequence was obtained from a human donor who received a COVID-19 vaccine. DNA of the CDR3: TGCAGTGCTAGTGGGCGTACAGGGGACACTGAAGCTTTCTTT. Protein sequence: CSASGRTGDTEAFF.